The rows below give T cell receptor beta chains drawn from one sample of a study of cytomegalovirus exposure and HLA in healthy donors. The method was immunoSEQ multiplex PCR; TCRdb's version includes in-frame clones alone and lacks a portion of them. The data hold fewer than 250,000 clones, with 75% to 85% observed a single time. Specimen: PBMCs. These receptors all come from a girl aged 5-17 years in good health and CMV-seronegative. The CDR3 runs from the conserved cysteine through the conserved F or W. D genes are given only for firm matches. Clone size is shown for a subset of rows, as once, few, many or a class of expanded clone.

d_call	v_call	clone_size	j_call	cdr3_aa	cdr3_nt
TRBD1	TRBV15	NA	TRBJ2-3	CATSTNRGDTQYF	TGTGCCACCAGCACCAACAGGGGAGATACGCAGTATTTT
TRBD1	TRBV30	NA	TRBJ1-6	CAWRGQGDSPLHF	TGTGCCTGGAGGGGACAGGGGGATTCACCCCTCCACTTT
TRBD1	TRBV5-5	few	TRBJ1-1	CASSSGQGPGTEAFF	TGTGCCAGCAGCTCCGGACAGGGACCGGGCACTGAAGCTTTCTTT
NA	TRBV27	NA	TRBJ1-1	CASSFAGGATEAFF	TGTGCCAGCAGTTTTGCGGGGGGCGCGACTGAAGCTTTCTTT
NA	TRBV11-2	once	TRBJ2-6	CASSLDRLGRGANVLTF	TGTGCCAGCAGCTTAGATCGCTTGGGCAGGGGGGCCAACGTCCTGACTTTC
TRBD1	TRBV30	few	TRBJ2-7	CASQTGGGSEQYF	TGTGCCTCCCAGACAGGGGGCGGTTCCGAGCAGTACTTC
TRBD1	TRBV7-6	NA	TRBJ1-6	CASSKEGDRIYNSPLHF	TGTGCCAGCAGCAAAGAGGGGGACAGAATCTATAATTCACCCCTCCACTTT
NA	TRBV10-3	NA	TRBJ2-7	CAISDWEPYEQYF	TGTGCCATCAGTGATTGGGAGCCCTACGAGCAGTACTTC
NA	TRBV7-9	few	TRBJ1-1	CASSLVQGNTEAFF	TGTGCCAGCAGCTTAGTCCAGGGGAACACTGAAGCTTTCTTT
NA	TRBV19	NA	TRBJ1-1	CASRRANTEAFF	TGTGCCAGCCGGAGGGCGAACACTGAAGCTTTCTTT
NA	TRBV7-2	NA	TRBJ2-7	CASSPDRGREQYF	TGTGCCAGCAGCCCCGACCGCGGTAGGGAGCAGTACTTC
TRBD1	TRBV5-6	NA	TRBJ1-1	CASSSRDRGDTEAFF	TGTGCCAGCAGCTCGAGGGACAGGGGGGACACTGAAGCTTTCTTT
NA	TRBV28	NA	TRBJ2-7	CASRSGGGDEQYF	TGTGCCAGCAGATCTGGGGGGGGCGACGAGCAGTACTTC
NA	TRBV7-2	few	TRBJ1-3	CASSSRTRLFGNTIYF	TGTGCCAGCAGCTCTCGGACCCGACTATTTGGAAACACCATATATTTT
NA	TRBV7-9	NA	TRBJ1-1	CASSKNQVNTEAFF	TGTGCCAGCAGCAAAAATCAGGTGAACACTGAAGCTTTCTTT
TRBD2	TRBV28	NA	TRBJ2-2	CASSLRRTSGTSGELFF	TGTGCCAGCAGCTTAAGGAGGACTAGCGGGACTTCCGGGGAGCTGTTTTTT
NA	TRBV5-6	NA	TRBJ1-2	CASSLAQGWWNYGYTF	TGTGCCAGCAGCTTGGCTCAGGGTTGGTGGAACTATGGCTACACCTTC
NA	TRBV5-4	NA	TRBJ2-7	CASSLERHLYEQYF	TGTGCCAGCAGCTTGGAGCGTCACCTATACGAGCAGTACTTC
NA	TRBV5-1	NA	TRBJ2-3	CASSLAQGTRADTQYF	TGCGCCAGCAGCTTGGCTCAGGGCACCAGGGCAGATACGCAGTATTTT
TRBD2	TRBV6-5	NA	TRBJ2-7	CASSRLSGRGYEQYF	TGTGCCAGCAGTCGCTTGAGCGGGAGGGGCTACGAGCAGTACTTC
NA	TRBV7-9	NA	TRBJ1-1	CASSFPTEGTNTEAFF	TGTGCCAGCAGCTTTCCAACGGAGGGGACTAACACTGAAGCTTTCTTT
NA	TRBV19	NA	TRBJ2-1	CASSPSNEQFF	TGTGCCAGTTCCCCTAGCAATGAGCAGTTCTTC
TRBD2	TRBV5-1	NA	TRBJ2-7	CASSLGLAGIYEQYF	TGCGCCAGCAGCCTCGGACTAGCGGGAATCTACGAGCAGTACTTC
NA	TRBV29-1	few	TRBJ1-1	CSAKEDRVSEAFF	TGCAGCGCCAAGGAGGACAGAGTATCTGAAGCTTTCTTT
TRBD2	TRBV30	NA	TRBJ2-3	CAWSQSGSFLTDTQYF	TGTGCCTGGAGCCAGAGCGGGAGTTTTCTCACAGATACGCAGTATTTT
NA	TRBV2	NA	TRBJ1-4	CASGRGPTNEKLFF	TGTGCCAGCGGGCGGGGACCAACTAATGAAAAACTGTTTTTT
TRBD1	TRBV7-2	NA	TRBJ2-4	CASSLEGASKNIQYF	TGTGCCAGCAGCTTAGAGGGGGCGTCCAAAAACATTCAGTACTTC
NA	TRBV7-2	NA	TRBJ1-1	CASSLKTGNTEAFF	TGTGCCAGCAGCCTAAAGACAGGGAACACTGAAGCTTTCTTT
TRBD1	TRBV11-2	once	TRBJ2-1	CASSLGGTGLREQFF	TGTGCCAGCAGCTTAGGCGGGACAGGCTTGAGGGAGCAGTTCTTC
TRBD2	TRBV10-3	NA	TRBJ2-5	CAISTSGGQETQYF	TGTGCCATCAGTACTAGCGGCGGGCAAGAGACCCAGTACTTC
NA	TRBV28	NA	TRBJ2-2	CASSLRRGNTGELFF	TGTGCCAGCAGCCTGCGGAGGGGGAACACCGGGGAGCTGTTTTTT
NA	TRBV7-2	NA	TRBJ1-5	CASSLVGANQPQHF	TGTGCCAGCAGCTTAGTGGGGGCCAATCAGCCCCAGCATTTT
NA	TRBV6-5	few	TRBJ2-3	CASSIKLYPDTQYF	TGTGCCAGCAGTATAAAACTATATCCCGATACGCAGTATTTT
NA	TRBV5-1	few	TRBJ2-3	CASSNHRDIRADTQYF	TGCGCCAGCAGTAACCACAGGGACATTCGAGCAGATACGCAGTATTTT
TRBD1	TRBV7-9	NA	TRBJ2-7	CASSLLKRGQGVVYEQYF	TGTGCCAGCAGCTTATTAAAGAGGGGACAGGGGGTCGTCTACGAGCAGTACTTC
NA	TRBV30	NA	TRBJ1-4	CAWSTGGNEKLFF	TGTGCCTGGAGTACCGGGGGAAATGAAAAACTGTTTTTT
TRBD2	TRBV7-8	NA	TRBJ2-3	CASSAGLAGATDTQYF	TGTGCCAGCAGCGCCGGACTAGCGGGAGCTACAGATACGCAGTATTTT